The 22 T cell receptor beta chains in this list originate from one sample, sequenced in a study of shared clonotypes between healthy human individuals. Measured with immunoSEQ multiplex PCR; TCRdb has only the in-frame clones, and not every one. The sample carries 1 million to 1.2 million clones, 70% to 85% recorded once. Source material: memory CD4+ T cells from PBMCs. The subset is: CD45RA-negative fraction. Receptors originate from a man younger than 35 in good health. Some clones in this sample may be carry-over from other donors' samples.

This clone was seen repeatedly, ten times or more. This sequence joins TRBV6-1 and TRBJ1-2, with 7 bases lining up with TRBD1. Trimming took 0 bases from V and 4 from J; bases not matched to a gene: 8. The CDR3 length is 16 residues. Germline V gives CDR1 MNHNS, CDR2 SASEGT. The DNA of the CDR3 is TGTGCCAGCAGTGAAGCCGGACAGGCCGAGGGCTATGGCTACACCTTC. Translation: CASSEAGQAEGYGYTF.

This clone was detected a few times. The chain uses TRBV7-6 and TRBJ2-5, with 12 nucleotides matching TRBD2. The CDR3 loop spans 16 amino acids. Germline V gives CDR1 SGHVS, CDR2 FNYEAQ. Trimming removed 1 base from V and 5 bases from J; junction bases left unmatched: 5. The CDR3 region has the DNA TGTGCCAGCAGCTTAGGACTAGCGGGAGTGGTGGAGACCCAGTACTTC. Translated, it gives CASSLGLAGVVETQYF.

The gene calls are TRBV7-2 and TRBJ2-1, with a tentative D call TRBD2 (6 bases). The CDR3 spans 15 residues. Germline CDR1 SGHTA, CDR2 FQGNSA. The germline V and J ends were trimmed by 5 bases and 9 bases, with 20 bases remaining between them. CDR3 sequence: CASSRSGGMNSEQFF. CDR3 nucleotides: TGTGCCAGCAGCCGAAGTGGCGGGATGAATAGTGAGCAGTTCTTC.

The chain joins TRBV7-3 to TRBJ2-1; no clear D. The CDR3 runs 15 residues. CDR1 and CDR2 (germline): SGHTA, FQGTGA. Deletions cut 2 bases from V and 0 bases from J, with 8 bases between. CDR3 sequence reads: CASSLVGDSYNEQFF. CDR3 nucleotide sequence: TGTGCCAGCAGCTTAGTAGGAGACTCCTACAATGAGCAGTTCTTC.

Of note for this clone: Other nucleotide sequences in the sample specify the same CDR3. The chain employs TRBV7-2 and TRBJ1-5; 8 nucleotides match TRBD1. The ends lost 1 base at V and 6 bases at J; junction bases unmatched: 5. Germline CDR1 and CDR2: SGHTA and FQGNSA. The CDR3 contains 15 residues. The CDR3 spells CASSLVTGGGQPQHF. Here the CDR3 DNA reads TGTGCCAGCAGCTTAGTAACAGGGGGGGGTCAGCCCCAGCATTTT.

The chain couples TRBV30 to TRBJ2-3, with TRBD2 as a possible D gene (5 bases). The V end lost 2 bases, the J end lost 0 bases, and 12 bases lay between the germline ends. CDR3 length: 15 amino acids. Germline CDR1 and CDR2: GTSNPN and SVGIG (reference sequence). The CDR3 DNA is TGTGCCTGGAGTACGTTGCGGGTCAGCACAGATACGCAGTATTTT. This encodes CAWSTLRVSTDTQYF.

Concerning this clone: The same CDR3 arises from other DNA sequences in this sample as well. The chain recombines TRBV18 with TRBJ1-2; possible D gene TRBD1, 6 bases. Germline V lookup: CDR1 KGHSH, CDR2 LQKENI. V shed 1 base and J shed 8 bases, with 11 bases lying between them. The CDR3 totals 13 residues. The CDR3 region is CASSPRRGDGYTF. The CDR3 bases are TGTGCCAGCTCACCACGCAGGGGCGACGGCTACACCTTC.

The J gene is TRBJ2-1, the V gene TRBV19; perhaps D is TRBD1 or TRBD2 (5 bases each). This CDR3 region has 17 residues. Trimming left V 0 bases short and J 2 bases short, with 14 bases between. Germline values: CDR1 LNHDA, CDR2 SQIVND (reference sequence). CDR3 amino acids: CASSIEGPGRPYNEQFF. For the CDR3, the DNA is TGTGCCAGTAGTATAGAGGGGCCGGGGCGACCCTACAATGAGCAGTTCTTC.

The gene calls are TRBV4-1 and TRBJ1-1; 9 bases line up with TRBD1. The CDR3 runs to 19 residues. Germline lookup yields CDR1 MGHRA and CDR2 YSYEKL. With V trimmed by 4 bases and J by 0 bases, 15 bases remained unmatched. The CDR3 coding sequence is TGCGCCAGCAGCCTATCCGGGACAGGGTGGCATCTCATGAACACTGAAGCTTTCTTT. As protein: CASSLSGTGWHLMNTEAFF.

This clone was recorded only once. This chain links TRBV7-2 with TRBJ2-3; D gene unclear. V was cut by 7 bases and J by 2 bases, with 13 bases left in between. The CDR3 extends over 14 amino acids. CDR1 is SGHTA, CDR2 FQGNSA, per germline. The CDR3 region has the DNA TGTGCCAGCACCCCCTTGGTAAACACAGATACGCAGTATTTT. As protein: CASTPLVNTDTQYF.

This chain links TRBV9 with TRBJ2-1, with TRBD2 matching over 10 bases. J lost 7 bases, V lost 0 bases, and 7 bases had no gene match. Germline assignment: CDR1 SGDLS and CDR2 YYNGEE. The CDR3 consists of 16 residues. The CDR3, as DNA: TGTGCCAGCAGCGTAGGGCCTAGCGGGAGTGGTAATGAGCAGTTCTTC. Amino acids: CASSVGPSGSGNEQFF.

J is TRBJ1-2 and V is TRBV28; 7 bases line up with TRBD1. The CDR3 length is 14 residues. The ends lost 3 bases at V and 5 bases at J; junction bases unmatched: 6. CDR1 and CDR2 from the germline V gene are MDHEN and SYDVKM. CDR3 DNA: TGTGCCAGCAGTTTCCTTGACAGGGCTTATGGCTACACCTTC. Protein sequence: CASSFLDRAYGYTF.

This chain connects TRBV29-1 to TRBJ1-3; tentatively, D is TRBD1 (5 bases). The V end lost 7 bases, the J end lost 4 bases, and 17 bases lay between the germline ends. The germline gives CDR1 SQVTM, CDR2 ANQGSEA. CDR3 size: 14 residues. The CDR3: CSARGSPGGNTIYF. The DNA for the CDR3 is TGCAGCGCCCGGGGGAGCCCTGGGGGAAACACCATATATTTT.

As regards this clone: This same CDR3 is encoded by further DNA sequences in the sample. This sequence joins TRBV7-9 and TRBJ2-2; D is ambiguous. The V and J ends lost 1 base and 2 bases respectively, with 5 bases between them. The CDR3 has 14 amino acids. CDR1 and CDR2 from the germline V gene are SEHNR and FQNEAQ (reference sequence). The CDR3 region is CASSLVLNTGELFF. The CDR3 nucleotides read TGTGCCAGCAGCTTAGTGTTAAACACCGGGGAGCTGTTTTTT.

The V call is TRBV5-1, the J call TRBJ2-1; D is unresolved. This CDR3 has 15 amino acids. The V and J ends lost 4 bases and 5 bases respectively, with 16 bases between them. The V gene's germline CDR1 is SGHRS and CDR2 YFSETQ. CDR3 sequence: CASSRRVPPHNEQFF. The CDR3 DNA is TGCGCCAGCAGCCGCCGGGTCCCTCCACACAATGAGCAGTTCTTC.

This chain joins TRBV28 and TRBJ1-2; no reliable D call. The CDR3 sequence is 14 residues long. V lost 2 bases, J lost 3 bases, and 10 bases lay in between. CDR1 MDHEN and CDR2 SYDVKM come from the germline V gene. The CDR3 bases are TGTGCCAGCAGTTTACAGGTGCAGGACTATGGCTACACCTTC. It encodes CASSLQVQDYGYTF.

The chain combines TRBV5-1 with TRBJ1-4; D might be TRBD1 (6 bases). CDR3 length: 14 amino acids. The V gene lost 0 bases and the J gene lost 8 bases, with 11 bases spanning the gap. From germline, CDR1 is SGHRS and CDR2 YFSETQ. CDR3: CASSLEQGYEKLFF. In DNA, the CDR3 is TGCGCCAGCAGCTTGGAACAGGGTTACGAAAAACTGTTTTTT.

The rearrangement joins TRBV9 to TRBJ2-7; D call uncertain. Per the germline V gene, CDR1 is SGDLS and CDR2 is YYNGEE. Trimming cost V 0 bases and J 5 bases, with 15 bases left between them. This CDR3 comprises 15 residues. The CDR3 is CASSVGPKESHEQYF. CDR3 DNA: TGTGCCAGCAGCGTAGGGCCTAAGGAGTCCCACGAGCAGTACTTC.

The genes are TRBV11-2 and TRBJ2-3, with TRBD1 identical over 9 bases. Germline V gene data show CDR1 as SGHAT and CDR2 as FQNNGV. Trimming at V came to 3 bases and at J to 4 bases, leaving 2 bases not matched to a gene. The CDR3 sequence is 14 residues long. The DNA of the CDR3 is TGTGCCAGCAGCTTGACAGGGGGGTCAGATACGCAGTATTTT. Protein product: CASSLTGGSDTQYF.

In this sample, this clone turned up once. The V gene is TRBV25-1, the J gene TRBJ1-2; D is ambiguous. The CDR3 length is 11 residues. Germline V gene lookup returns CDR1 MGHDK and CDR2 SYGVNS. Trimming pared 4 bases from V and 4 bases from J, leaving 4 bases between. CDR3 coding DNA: TGTGCCAGCAGTGCCGCCTATGGCTACACCTTC. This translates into CASSAAYGYTF.

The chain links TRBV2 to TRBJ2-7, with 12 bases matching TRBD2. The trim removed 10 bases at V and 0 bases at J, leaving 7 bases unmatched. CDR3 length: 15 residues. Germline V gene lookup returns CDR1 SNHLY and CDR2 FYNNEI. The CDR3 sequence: CATTLTSGSSYEQYF. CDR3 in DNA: TGTGCCACCACACTGACTAGCGGGAGCTCCTACGAGCAGTACTTC.

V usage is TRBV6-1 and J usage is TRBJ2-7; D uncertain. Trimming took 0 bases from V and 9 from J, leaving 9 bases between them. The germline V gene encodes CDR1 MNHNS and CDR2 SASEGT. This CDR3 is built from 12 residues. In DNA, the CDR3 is TGTGCCAGCAGTGAAGCCCATCCCCCGCAGTACTTC. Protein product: CASSEAHPPQYF.